This entry lists 29 T cell receptor beta chains sequenced from one sample in a study of graft-versus-host responses after intestinal transplantation. Measured with immunoSEQ multiplex PCR; TCRdb has only the in-frame clones, and not every one. The sample includes about 54,000 clones, about 90% of them seen just once. The source was PBMCs, collected roughly 680 days after intestinal transplant. These TCRs come from a human patient who received an intestinal transplant, so some T cells may come from the graft donor.

CDR3 protein: CASSPSFIPTYEQYF. The CDR3 nucleotides read TGTGCCAGCTCACCATCGTTTATCCCGACCTACGAGCAGTACTTC. This chain uses TRBV18 with TRBJ2-7; D call uncertain. The V gene lost 2 bases and the J gene lost 2 bases, with 13 bases spanning the gap. The length of the CDR3 is 15 residues. Germline lookup yields CDR1 KGHSH and CDR2 LQKENI.

The chain recombines TRBV19 with TRBJ1-6; D may be TRBD1 (6 bases). Germline-derived CDR1 and CDR2 are LNHDA and SQIVND (reference sequence). There are 21 residues in the CDR3. The V end was cut by 4 bases, the J end by 10 bases, with 35 bases between. This CDR3 reads CASSTTLPQDFLRPGASPLHF. The CDR3 DNA reads TGTGCCAGTAGTACCACCTTACCACAGGACTTCTTACGTCCAGGGGCATCACCCCTCCACTTT.

V usage is TRBV9 and J usage is TRBJ1-1, with D possibly TRBD1 on 6 matching bases. The V and J ends lost 2 bases and 1 base respectively, with 9 bases between them. In germline, CDR1 is SGDLS, CDR2 YYNGEE. This CDR3 has 14 amino acids. This CDR3 is CASSVQGTNTEAFF. The CDR3 DNA reads TGTGCCAGCAGCGTTCAGGGGACGAACACTGAAGCTTTCTTT.

V gene TRBV4-1 combines with J gene TRBJ2-2; TRBD2 might be the D (7 bases). Trimming cost V 7 bases and J 4 bases, with 16 bases left between them. Germline V gives CDR1 MGHRA, CDR2 YSYEKL. The CDR3 loop spans 15 amino acids. The CDR3 loop is CASKDGGLVTGELFF. The CDR3 bases are TGCGCCAGCAAGGACGGGGGGCTCGTCACCGGGGAGCTGTTTTTT.

This chain joins TRBV4-1 and TRBJ1-2, with D unclear. The germline CDR1 and CDR2 sequences are MGHRA and YSYEKL. V was pared by 2 bases and J by 0 bases, with 16 bases between. This CDR3 region has 17 residues. CDR3 sequence: CASSQYMRVGANYGYTF. As DNA, the CDR3 is TGCGCCAGCAGCCAATATATGAGGGTTGGAGCTAACTATGGCTACACCTTC.

The chain combines TRBV10-3 with TRBJ2-7; D remains unclear. Deletions cut 4 bases from V and 3 bases from J, with 13 bases between. This CDR3 region has 14 residues. Germline-derived CDR1 and CDR2 are ENHRY and SYGVKD. CDR3 sequence: CAISAVSKNYEQYF. As DNA, the CDR3 is TGTGCCATCAGTGCTGTCTCCAAGAACTACGAGCAGTACTTC.

The CDR3 here is CASSPGEGTGSPYEQYF. Here the CDR3 DNA reads TGTGCCAGCAGCCCCGGAGAGGGGACAGGGTCCCCCTACGAGCAGTACTTC. The chain is built from TRBV9 and TRBJ2-7, with 9 nucleotides matching TRBD1. Germline V gives CDR1 SGDLS, CDR2 YYNGEE. V shed 4 bases, J shed 2 bases, and the junction held 13 bases outside the gene matches. The CDR3 totals 17 residues.

V is TRBV4-1 and J is TRBJ2-2; D is unclear. CDR1 MGHRA and CDR2 YSYEKL come from the germline V gene. Trimming pared 5 bases from V and 2 bases from J, leaving 18 bases between. The CDR3 sequence is 17 residues long. For the CDR3, the DNA is TGCGCCAGCAGCTCCCCCCGAACCGCCGTCAACACCGGGGAGCTGTTTTTT. It is translated as CASSSPRTAVNTGELFF.

The rearrangement joins TRBV7-7 to TRBJ2-3, with 10 positions matching TRBD2. Germline lookup yields CDR1 SSHAT and CDR2 FNYEAQ (reference sequence). The CDR3 contains 14 residues. Unmatched junction bases numbered 4, after V lost 1 base and J lost 9 bases. The CDR3 protein is CASSLDGTSVTQYF. The CDR3, as DNA: TGTGCCAGCAGCTTAGACGGGACTAGCGTAACGCAGTATTTT. The complete variable domain, with remaining parts taken from reference TRBV7-7 and TRBJ2-3, reads GAGVSQSPRYKVTKRGQDVTLRCDPISSHATLYWYQQALGQGPEFLTYFNYEAQPDKSGLPSDRFSAERPEGSISTLTIQRTEQRDSAMYRCASSLDGTSVTQYFGPGTRLTVL.

The chain recombines TRBV18 with TRBJ2-7; D may be TRBD1 or TRBD2 (5 bases each). Trimming pared 6 bases from V and 2 bases from J, leaving 14 bases between. CDR1 and CDR2 (germline): KGHSH, LQKENI. There are 14 residues in the CDR3. The DNA for the CDR3 is TGTGCCAGCTCCTATAAAGGGGACCCCTACGAGCAGTACTTC. It codes for CASSYKGDPYEQYF.

V and J are TRBV6-1 and TRBJ2-5; D call uncertain. Trimming shortened V by 2 bases and J by 5 bases, and 3 bases separated the two germline ends. Germline lookup yields CDR1 MNHNS and CDR2 SASEGT. The CDR3 length is 11 residues. The CDR3 nucleotides are TGTGCCAGCAGTGAATTGGAGACCCAGTACTTC. It specifies CASSELETQYF.

This clone was observed a single time. This chain links TRBV30 with TRBJ2-7, with TRBD1 matching over 9 bases. Germline V CDR1 and CDR2: GTSNPN, SVGIG (reference sequence). V was pared by 4 bases and J by 2 bases, with 3 bases of the junction left unmatched. The CDR3 runs to 13 residues. CDR3 region: CAWKGQGAYEQYF. In DNA form, the CDR3 reads TGTGCCTGGAAGGGACAGGGAGCCTACGAGCAGTACTTC.

Only a few counts were recorded for this clone. The chain couples TRBV10-3 to TRBJ2-7; TRBD2 might be the D (5 bases). With 5 bases removed from V and 2 bases from J, the gap between germline ends came to 19 bases. The CDR3 runs 16 residues. From germline, CDR1 is ENHRY and CDR2 SYGVKD. CDR3 residues: CAISQQMGDSTYEQYF. CDR3 coding DNA: TGTGCCATCAGTCAGCAAATGGGAGACTCAACCTACGAGCAGTACTTC.

For the CDR3, the DNA is TGTGCCAGCTCACTTCCGGGACAGGGTTACGAGCAGTACTTC. This encodes CASSLPGQGYEQYF. V and J are TRBV18 and TRBJ2-7, with 9 nucleotides matching TRBD1. This CDR3 is 14 amino acids long. After removal of 4 bases from V and 4 bases from J, the junction contained 5 bases not matched to a gene. Germline CDR1 and CDR2: KGHSH and LQKENI.

This clone showed up just once. This rearrangement joins TRBV5-1 to TRBJ2-7; 7 bases are shared with TRBD2. The germline CDR1 and CDR2 sequences are SGHRS and YFSETQ. V lost 4 bases and J lost 3; bases outside the gene matches: 16. The CDR3 covers 17 residues. CDR3 nucleotides: TGCGCCAGCAGCCCCCGGGCCTATGCGGGGGAGGACTACGAGCAGTACTTC. This codes for CASSPRAYAGEDYEQYF.

The chain links TRBV10-1 to TRBJ2-1; unclear D gene. The CDR3 runs to 12 residues. CDR1 and CDR2 from the germline V gene are WNHNN and SYGVQD (reference sequence). Trimming took off 2 bases at V and 8 bases at J, with 7 bases between the two ends. The CDR3 sequence is CASSESADEQFF. The CDR3 nucleotides read TGCGCCAGCAGTGAGAGCGCCGATGAGCAGTTCTTC.

V usage is TRBV5-4 and J usage is TRBJ2-3; 9 positions agree with TRBD1. The junction had 8 bases not matched to a gene; V was cut back by 4 bases and J by 5 bases. Germline CDR1 and CDR2: SGHNT and YYREEE (reference sequence). The CDR3 is 15 amino acids. Written as DNA, the CDR3 is TGTGCCAGCAGCGAACAGGGGGCCCAAGGAGATACGCAGTATTTT. Translated: CASSEQGAQGDTQYF.

The chain recombines TRBV7-9 with TRBJ1-3, with D unresolved. The CDR3 length is 16 residues. The V end lost 5 bases, the J end lost 3 bases, and 17 bases lay between the germline ends. Germline CDR1 reads SEHNR; CDR2 reads FQNEAQ (reference sequence). The CDR3 loop is CASSQTGEGRGNTIYF. The CDR3 DNA reads as TGTGCCAGCAGCCAAACCGGGGAGGGCCGTGGAAACACCATATATTTT.

This chain joins TRBV11-1 and TRBJ2-3; a weak D match, TRBD2 (7 bases). V shed 7 bases and J shed 1 base, with 15 bases lying between them. CDR3 length equals 15 residues. CDR1 and CDR2 from the germline V gene are SGHAT and FQDESV (reference sequence). Here the CDR3 reads CASTIRGGGTDTQYF. The CDR3 DNA follows: TGTGCCAGCACCATTAGAGGGGGGGGCACAGATACGCAGTATTTT.

The chain joins TRBV11-2 to TRBJ1-6, with unresolved D. Germline V gene data show CDR1 as SGHAT and CDR2 as FQNNGV. CDR3 size: 15 residues. V was pared by 5 bases and J by 6 bases, with 14 bases between. CDR3 amino acids: CASSMSLRGNSPLHF. For the CDR3, the DNA is TGTGCCAGCAGCATGAGCCTTCGTGGTAATTCACCCCTCCACTTT.

The chain employs TRBV13 and TRBJ2-5; D ambiguous. This CDR3 spans 15 amino acids. Germline CDR1 reads PRHDT; CDR2 reads FYEKMQ (reference sequence). V lost 0 bases and J lost 1, with 9 bases in between. Written as DNA, the CDR3 is TGTGCCAGCAGCTTAGGGGCCCCGGTCCAAGAGACCCAGTACTTC. This gives the protein CASSLGAPVQETQYF.

V and J are TRBV6-6 and TRBJ1-4; TRBD1 aligns across 7 bases. Germline V gene sequence: CDR1 MNHNY, CDR2 SVGAGI (reference sequence). This CDR3 is built from 16 residues. Losses at the gene ends were 5 bases for V and 7 bases for J; bases not matched to a gene: 13. The CDR3 here is CASSPLTDREGEKLFF. The DNA of the CDR3 is TGTGCCAGCAGTCCACTTACTGACAGGGAGGGTGAAAAACTGTTTTTT.

The rearrangement links TRBV7-2 to TRBJ2-5, with TRBD2 matching over 9 bases. CDR3 size: 17 residues. Germline assignment: CDR1 SGHTA and CDR2 FQGNSA. The junction had 11 bases not matched to a gene; V was cut back by 1 base and J by 5 bases. CDR3 sequence reads: CASSLDVGGGAYETQYF. The CDR3 coding sequence is TGTGCCAGCAGCTTAGATGTCGGCGGGGGGGCCTATGAGACCCAGTACTTC.

The chain employs TRBV5-1 and TRBJ1-5; 7 positions match TRBD1. CDR1 is SGHRS, CDR2 YFSETQ, per germline. The CDR3 contains 15 residues. Trimming cost V 0 bases and J 5 bases; bases outside gene matches: 5. The CDR3 DNA reads TGCGCCAGCAGCTTGGCGACAGGGAAAGATCAGCCCCAGCATTTT. Its translation is CASSLATGKDQPQHF.

V gene TRBV5-6 combines with J gene TRBJ2-1; D unresolved. V lost 7 bases and J 4 bases, leaving 12 bases between the germline ends. The CDR3 runs to 13 residues. Germline V gives CDR1 SGHDT, CDR2 YYEEEE. As DNA, the CDR3 is TGTGCCAGCGGTACCGGCCGTTACAATGAGCAGTTCTTC. This encodes CASGTGRYNEQFF.

This chain uses TRBV9 with TRBJ2-2; 9 positions match TRBD1. The CDR3 runs 18 residues. Germline V lookup: CDR1 SGDLS, CDR2 YYNGEE. J was trimmed by 5 bases and V by 0 bases; bases with no gene match: 11. This CDR3 reads CASSVGVGDRGSTGELFF. The CDR3 nucleotides are TGTGCCAGCAGCGTAGGAGTGGGAGACAGGGGGTCTACCGGGGAGCTGTTTTTT. Together with reference TRBV9 and TRBJ2-2, the CDR3 gives the full variable domain: DSGVTQTPKHLITATGQRVTLRCSPRSGDLSVYWYQQSLDQGLQFLIQYYNGEERAKGNILERFSAQQFPDLHSELNLSSLELGDSALYFCASSVGVGDRGSTGELFFGEGSRLTVL.

V is TRBV20-1 and J is TRBJ2-1, with D hard to call. The V gene lost 3 bases and the J gene lost 9 bases, with 6 bases spanning the gap. Germline CDR1 and CDR2: DFQATT and SNEGSKA (reference sequence). This CDR3 spans 10 amino acids. The DNA for the CDR3 is TGCAGTGCTAGTATGGGTGAGCAGTTCTTC. Its translation is CSASMGEQFF.

The chain joins TRBV7-2 to TRBJ2-2; no definite D call. With 3 bases removed from V and 0 bases from J, the gap between germline ends came to 5 bases. The CDR3 loop spans 14 amino acids. Per the germline V gene, CDR1 is SGHTA and CDR2 is FQGNSA. CDR3 sequence: CASSLTANTGELFF. The DNA of the CDR3 is TGTGCCAGCAGCTTGACCGCGAACACCGGGGAGCTGTTTTTT. Combining the CDR3 with reference TRBV7-2 and TRBJ2-2 gives the whole variable domain GAGVSQSPSNKVTEKGKDVELRCDPISGHTALYWYRQSLGQGLEFLIYFQGNSAPDKSGLPSDRFSAERTGGSVSTLTIQRTQQEDSAVYLCASSLTANTGELFFGEGSRLTVL.

The chain recombines TRBV5-5 with TRBJ1-5; weak D call: TRBD1 (6 bases). CDR3 length: 14 amino acids. With 2 bases removed from V and 6 bases from J, the gap between germline ends came to 12 bases. The V gene's germline CDR1 is SGHKS and CDR2 YYEKEE (reference sequence). CDR3 sequence: CASSFSGETQPQHF. DNA of the CDR3: TGTGCCAGCAGCTTTTCAGGGGAGACTCAGCCCCAGCATTTT.